The rows below give T cell receptor beta chains drawn from one sample of a study of STAT5B mutations in CD4+ large granular lymphocyte leukemia. Profiled with immunoSEQ multiplex PCR; TCRdb holds only in-frame clones, not every one. The sample carries about 30,000 clones, nearly 80% recorded once. Sample: CD4+ T cells from blood buffy coats. The source is a human donor in good health. Both conserved end residues are part of each CDR3. The order of the fields is V gene, clone size, D gene, J gene, CDR3 DNA, CDR3 protein. D genes are given only for firm matches. Expanded clones are given a class, and other clones once, few, many or no size at all.

TRBV7-3	-	-	TRBJ2-1	TGTGCCAGCAGCTCCGACCGAAGTTACAATGAGCAGTTCTTC	CASSSDRSYNEQFF
TRBV7-9	-	-	TRBJ1-5	TGTGCCAGCAGCAAAGTAGATGGGGGTAGCAATCAGCCCCAGCATTTT	CASSKVDGGSNQPQHF
TRBV6-1	-	TRBD2	TRBJ2-2	TGTGCCACCGGCCCGACTAGCGGGGTTGTCGGGGAGCTGTTTTTT	CATGPTSGVVGELFF
TRBV5-6	once	TRBD2	TRBJ2-3	TGTGCCAGCAGCTCAGCCACTAGCGGGGGTGATACGCAGTATTTT	CASSSATSGGDTQYF
TRBV19	few	-	TRBJ2-3	TGTGCCAGTAGCCCCGGAGAGACGGGTACGCAGTATTTT	CASSPGETGTQYF
TRBV28	few	-	TRBJ1-1	TGTGCCAGCAGACTCAGCGGGGAAGCTTTCTTT	CASRLSGEAFF
TRBV5-1	-	-	TRBJ2-7	TGCGCCAGCAGCCTTGGACGACAGGCGTCCTACGAGCAGTACTTC	CASSLGRQASYEQYF
TRBV25-1	-	TRBD1	TRBJ1-4	TGTGCCAGCAAAGAGTCCGGGACAGGGGCTGAAAAACTGTTTTTT	CASKESGTGAEKLFF
TRBV9	-	-	TRBJ2-2	TGTGCCAGCAGCGTAGGGGCAGGGATGAACACCGGGGAGCTGTTTTTT	CASSVGAGMNTGELFF
TRBV6-6	-	-	TRBJ2-7	TGTGCCAGCAGACTCGGGTCCTCCAGCTCCTACGAGCAGTACTTC	CASRLGSSSSYEQYF